This note documents a single T cell receptor (beta chain) sequence. Its cognate antigen is unknown. This entry is derived from a study of cytomegalovirus exposure and HLA in healthy donors. Study-wide points: Cytomegalovirus-associated status was assigned to about 180 TCR beta chains.

The donors were part of the validation cohort of more than 90 subjects. That cohort was separate from the first cohort, which comprised fewer than 800 subjects. Sequencing was performed with immunoSEQ multiplex PCR; in TCRdb, only in-frame clones are kept and a portion is missing. The data contain more than 130,000 clones, 70% to 90% of them seen just once; the ten biggest clones take up just under 8%. The CDR3 totals 18 residues. The V and J ends lost 0 bases and 0 bases, in that order; junction bases with no gene match: 7. Germline V CDR1 and CDR2: SGHTA, FQGNSA. This TCR derives from a young woman in good health and CMV-seropositive. Sequencing input: PBMCs. This rearrangement joins TRBV7-2 to TRBJ1-4; 7 nucleotides line up with TRBD1. The CDR3 region has the DNA TGTGCCAGCAGCTTAGCGAGGCAGGGGGTAGCAACTAATGAAAAACTGTTTTTT. Protein: CASSLARQGVATNEKLFF.